The T cell receptor beta chain described here comes from a study of shared clonotypes between healthy human individuals. Investigators spread the genomic DNA of each subset evenly over several immunoSEQ plates. Profiling relied on immunoSEQ multiplex PCR, and the TCRdb table lists in-frame clones only, not all of them. Of about 490,000 clones listed, over 65% were seen once; the top ten hold 10% to 15%. The sequenced sample consisted of PBMCs. The sequence came from a woman between 40 and 50 years old in good health. Some clones in this sample may be carry-over from other donors' samples.

The CDR3 here is CASSLNAGQETQYF. CDR3 coding DNA: TGTGCCAGCAGCTTAAACGCAGGGCAAGAGACCCAGTACTTC. The chain uses TRBV11-2 and TRBJ2-5, with a tentative D call TRBD1 (5 bases). The CDR3 is 14 amino acids. CDR1 SGHAT and CDR2 FQNNGV come from the germline V gene. The V end was cut by 2 bases, the J end by 2 bases, with 9 bases between.